This T cell receptor (beta chain) appears in the sequencing data of a study of CD8+ T cells in alopecia areata. Study-wide results and caveats: Elevated clonality characterized lesional scalp relative to normal scalp, particularly in alopecia totalis/universalis. In scalp and blood, many expanded lesional clones persisted during tofacitinib.

From germline, CDR1 is SQVTM and CDR2 ANQGSEA. Trimming took off 6 bases at V and 8 bases at J, with 22 bases between the two ends. The CDR3 consists of 14 residues. Described treatment: oral pan-JAK inhibitor, 5-10 mg twice daily. Sequencing templates came from extracted RNA that was reverse transcribed into cDNA. Generated by immunoSEQ multiplex PCR, the TCRdb table keeps only in-frame clones and is missing some. The sample lists around 290,000 clones, about three fifths seen once, with more than 1.5% in the top ten. In the case of this clone: The antigen is not known.

Sequencing used CD4+ T cells sorted from blood, obtained at week 24, from a patient treated with tofacitinib. The clonotype comes from a human donor with alopecia areata. This sequence joins TRBV29-1 and TRBJ2-5; D is possibly TRBD1 or TRBD2 (5 bases each). Here the CDR3 reads CSVTPGIQGVTQYF. CDR3 DNA: TGCAGCGTGACGCCGGGAATCCAGGGAGTCACCCAGTACTTC.